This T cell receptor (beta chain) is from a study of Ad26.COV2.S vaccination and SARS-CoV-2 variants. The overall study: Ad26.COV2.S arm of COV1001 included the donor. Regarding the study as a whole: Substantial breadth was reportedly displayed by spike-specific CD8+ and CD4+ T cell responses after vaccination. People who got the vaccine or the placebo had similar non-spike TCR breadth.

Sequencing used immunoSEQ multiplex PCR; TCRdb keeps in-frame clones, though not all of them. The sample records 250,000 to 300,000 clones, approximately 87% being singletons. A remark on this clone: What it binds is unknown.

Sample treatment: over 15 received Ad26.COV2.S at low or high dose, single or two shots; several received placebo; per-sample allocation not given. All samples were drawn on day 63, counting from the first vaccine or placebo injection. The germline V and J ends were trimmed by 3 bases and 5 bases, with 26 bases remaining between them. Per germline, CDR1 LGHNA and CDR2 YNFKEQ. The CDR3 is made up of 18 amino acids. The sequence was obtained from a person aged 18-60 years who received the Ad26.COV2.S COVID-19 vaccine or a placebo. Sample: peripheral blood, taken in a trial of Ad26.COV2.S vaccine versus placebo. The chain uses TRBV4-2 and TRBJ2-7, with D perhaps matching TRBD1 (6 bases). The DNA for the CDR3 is TGTGCCAGCAGCCAGGGTGCCGGGTGGGGCCAGGGGTCCCACGAGCAGTACTTC. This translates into CASSQGAGWGQGSHEQYF.